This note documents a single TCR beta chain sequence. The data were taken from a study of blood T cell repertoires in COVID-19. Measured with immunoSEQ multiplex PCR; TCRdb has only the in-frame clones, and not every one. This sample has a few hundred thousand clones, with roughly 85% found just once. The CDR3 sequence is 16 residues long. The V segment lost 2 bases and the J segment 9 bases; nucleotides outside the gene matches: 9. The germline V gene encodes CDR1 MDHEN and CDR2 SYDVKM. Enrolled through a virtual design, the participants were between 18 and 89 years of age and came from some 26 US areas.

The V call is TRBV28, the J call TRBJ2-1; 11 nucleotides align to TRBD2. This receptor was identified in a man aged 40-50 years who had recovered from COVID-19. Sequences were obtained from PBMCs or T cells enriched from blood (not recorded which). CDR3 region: CASSLRLAGGLVEQFF. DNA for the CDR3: TGTGCCAGCAGTTTAAGGCTAGCGGGAGGCTTGGTTGAGCAGTTCTTC.